Shown below are 18 T cell receptor beta chains from a single sample sequenced in a study of blood T cell repertoires in COVID-19 (dated by TCRdb to 2020 to 2022). Library prep was done by the immunoSEQ multiplex PCR assay. TCRdb re-hosts the immuneACCESS table, in-frame sequences only. Its copies lack some clones; in the studies checked, an unresolved V gene accounts for under half of them, and the cause for the rest is not known. The sample table holds approximately 230,000 clones, of which approximately 86% were seen once. The ten largest make up about 6.3% of the sample. Sequenced input: PBMCs or T cells enriched from blood (not recorded which). The receptors were gathered from a woman in her twenties or thirties with acute COVID-19.

V gene TRBV7-9 combines with J gene TRBJ1-2, with D tentatively TRBD1 (6 bases). Germline V gene sequence: CDR1 SEHNR, CDR2 FQNEAQ (reference sequence). The CDR3 is 13 residues long. V gave up 2 bases and J gave up 7 bases, with 11 bases separating them. The CDR3 nucleotides read TGTGCCAGCAGCTTACCAGGGGAACGTGGCTACACCTTC. It specifies CASSLPGERGYTF.

The chain recombines TRBV3-1 (or the pseudogene TRBV3-2) with TRBJ1-4; D is undetermined. The length of the CDR3 is 16 residues. The ends were cut back, 2 bases at V and 0 bases at J, with 10 bases in the middle. CDR1 is LGHDT, CDR2 YNNKEL, per germline (reference sequence). CDR3 region: CASSQMAGSTNEKLFF. The DNA of the CDR3 is TGTGCCAGCAGCCAAATGGCAGGCTCAACTAATGAAAAACTGTTTTTT.

The V and J genes are TRBV19 and TRBJ1-6, with 8 bases that match TRBD1. The J segment lost 10 bases and the V segment lost 2 bases, leaving 7 bases of the junction unmatched. Per germline, CDR1 LNHDA and CDR2 SQIVND (reference sequence). CDR3 length: 15 amino acids. CDR3: CASSITPTGGSPLHF. For the CDR3, the DNA is TGTGCCAGTAGTATAACCCCCACAGGGGGATCACCCCTCCACTTT.

V is TRBV2 and J is TRBJ2-3, with TRBD1 matching 7 bases. Germline assignment: CDR1 SNHLY and CDR2 FYNNEI. There are 15 residues in the CDR3. The J segment lost 4 bases and the V segment lost 6 bases, leaving 10 bases of the junction unmatched. The CDR3 spells CASSPDRAPPDTQYF. CDR3 nucleotides: TGTGCCAGCAGCCCAGACAGGGCCCCCCCAGATACGCAGTATTTT.

The chain carries TRBV7-3 and TRBJ2-1; D gene unclear. Trimming took 1 base from V and 3 from J, leaving 4 bases between them. The CDR3 totals 13 residues. The V gene's germline CDR1 is SGHTA and CDR2 FQGTGA. CDR3 in amino acids: CASSLSGYNEQFF. The CDR3 coding sequence is TGTGCCAGCAGCTTAAGCGGCTACAATGAGCAGTTCTTC.

The chain employs TRBV19 and TRBJ2-5, with TRBD1 matching over 7 bases. V shed 1 base and J 1 base; nucleotides not matched to a gene: 6. The CDR3 covers 16 residues. CDR1 is LNHDA, CDR2 SQIVND, per germline (reference sequence). The DNA of the CDR3 is TGTGCCAGTAGTATAGGAAAGACAGGGAGCCAAGAGACCCAGTACTTC. Its protein product is CASSIGKTGSQETQYF. Full variable domain (outside the CDR3, taken from reference TRBV19 and TRBJ2-5): DGGITQSPKYLFRKEGQNVTLSCEQNLNHDAMYWYRQDPGQGLRLIYYSQIVNDFQKGDIAEGYSVSREKKESFPLTVTSAQKNPTAFYLCASSIGKTGSQETQYFGPGTRLLVL.

The chain couples TRBV15 to TRBJ1-4; a possible D gene is TRBD1 (6 bases). V lost 2 bases, J lost 4 bases, and 23 bases lay in between. This CDR3 region has 19 residues. Germline CDR1 LNHNV, CDR2 YYDKDF (reference sequence). In DNA, the CDR3 is TGTGCCACCAGCAGACTGCGGACAGCACCATCTCAACTTAATGAAAAACTGTTTTTT. Its protein product is CATSRLRTAPSQLNEKLFF.

The V and J genes are TRBV2 and TRBJ1-2; D perhaps matches TRBD1 (6 bases). V gave up 4 bases and J gave up 6 bases, with 12 bases separating them. Looked up from germline, CDR1 is SNHLY and CDR2 is FYNNEI. The CDR3 is 13 residues long. Written as DNA, the CDR3 is TGTGCCAGCAGTGGCGGGGGGGGCGATGGCTACACCTTC. It yields the protein CASSGGGGDGYTF. Full variable domain (missing parts from reference TRBV2 and TRBJ1-2): EPEVTQTPSHQVTQMGQEVILRCVPISNHLYFYWYRQILGQKVEFLVSFYNNEISEKSEIFDDQFSVERPDGSNFTLKIRSTKLEDSAMYFCASSGGGGDGYTFGSGTRLTVV.

V and J are TRBV27 and TRBJ2-5, with 9 bases identical to TRBD1. The V gene end was trimmed by 2 bases and the J gene end by 5 bases; junction bases not matched to a gene: 9. Germline-derived CDR1 and CDR2 are MNHEY and SMNVEV (reference sequence). This CDR3 has 16 amino acids. For the CDR3, the DNA is TGTGCCAGCAGTTTAAGGACAGGGGCCCTGTGGGAGACCCAGTACTTC. Its protein product is CASSLRTGALWETQYF.

J is TRBJ2-7 and V is TRBV9; 9 bases line up with TRBD1. Per germline, CDR1 SGDLS and CDR2 YYNGEE. The trim removed 2 bases at V and 0 bases at J, leaving 3 bases unmatched. The CDR3 is 15 residues long. The chain's CDR3 is CASSVGQGNSYEQYF. The CDR3 region has the DNA TGTGCCAGCAGCGTCGGACAGGGGAACTCCTACGAGCAGTACTTC.

This rearrangement joins TRBV3-1 (or the pseudogene TRBV3-2) to TRBJ2-7, with a tentative D call TRBD2 (6 bases). The CDR3 length is 14 residues. The V gene's germline CDR1 is LGHDT and CDR2 YNNKEL (reference sequence). The V end was cut by 5 bases, the J end by 4 bases, with 15 bases between. CDR3 in amino acids: CASSWGESRYEQYF. The CDR3 DNA is TGTGCCAGCAGCTGGGGGGAGAGTAGGTACGAGCAGTACTTC.

This clone was recorded a few times. The V gene is TRBV7-9, the J gene TRBJ2-7; perhaps TRBD1 as D (5 bases). Deletions cut 5 bases from V and 6 bases from J, with 11 bases between. CDR1 SEHNR and CDR2 FQNEAQ come from the germline V gene (reference sequence). The CDR3 length is 12 residues. CDR3 amino acids: CASSVQGFEQYF. As DNA, the CDR3 is TGTGCCAGCAGCGTCCAGGGTTTCGAGCAGTACTTC.

The rearrangement links TRBV27 to TRBJ1-1; 12 bases are a match to TRBD1. CDR1 and CDR2 from the germline V gene are MNHEY and SMNVEV (reference sequence). The CDR3 sequence is 16 residues long. The V and J ends lost 5 bases and 0 bases, in that order; junction bases with no gene match: 4. The CDR3 coding sequence is TGTGCCAGCAGTCCCGGGACAGGGGGCCTGAACACTGAAGCTTTCTTT. Translated, it gives CASSPGTGGLNTEAFF.

The gene calls are TRBV5-4 and TRBJ1-6; 12 bases match TRBD1. Losses at the gene ends were 4 bases for V and 7 bases for J; bases not matched to a gene: 15. The germline gives CDR1 SGHNT, CDR2 YYREEE (reference sequence). CDR3 size: 19 residues. The CDR3 nucleotides read TGTGCCAGCAGCATTACCGGGACAGGGGGCCGGTATGGGAATTCACCCCTCCACTTT. Protein: CASSITGTGGRYGNSPLHF.

The V and J genes are TRBV6-6 and TRBJ1-2; TRBD1 aligns across 9 bases. CDR1 is MNHNY and CDR2 is SVGAGI in the germline V gene (reference sequence). The CDR3 sequence is 14 residues long. V shed 4 bases and J 7 bases; nucleotides not matched to a gene: 7. CDR3 protein: CASSLGQGIVGYTF. CDR3 nucleotides: TGTGCCAGCAGTTTAGGACAGGGGATCGTTGGCTACACCTTC.

The rearrangement joins TRBV11-1 to TRBJ1-1, with 8 positions matching TRBD1. The CDR3 has 13 amino acids. The trim removed 5 bases at V and 4 bases at J, leaving 3 bases unmatched. The germline gives CDR1 SGHAT, CDR2 FQDESV (reference sequence). Written as DNA, the CDR3 is TGTGCCAGCAGCCTAGGACAGGGCACTGAAGCTTTCTTT. This codes for CASSLGQGTEAFF.

A few counts support this clone. The gene calls are TRBV7-2 and TRBJ2-3; 11 positions match TRBD2. CDR3 length equals 15 residues. The germline CDR1 and CDR2 sequences are SGHTA and FQGNSA. Trimming at V came to 3 bases and at J to 5 bases, leaving 4 bases not matched to a gene. In DNA form, the CDR3 reads TGTGCCAGCAGCTTTACTAGCGGGAGAATAGATACGCAGTATTTT. This codes for CASSFTSGRIDTQYF.

The V gene is TRBV2, the J gene TRBJ1-4, with 8 bases lining up with TRBD1. The CDR3 consists of 14 residues. Germline CDR1 SNHLY, CDR2 FYNNEI. Losses at the gene ends were 5 bases for V and 8 bases for J; bases not matched to a gene: 7. The CDR3 nucleotides are TGTGCCAGCAGTAAAGACAGGGGAGGCGAAAAACTGTTTTTT. This translates into CASSKDRGGEKLFF.